The clone carrying this TCR beta chain was detected ten times or more. Its target is unknown. This entry belongs to a study of early T cells in non-severe SARS-CoV-2 infection. Study summary: Alpha and beta chains were unpaired, from unsorted whole-blood bulk RNA. Overall study findings and caveats: Comparison of clonotypes with VDJdb favored anti-spike CD8 responses while missing private and CD4 specificities.

The CDR3 has 14 amino acids. Germline assignment: CDR1 LNHDA and CDR2 SQIVND (reference sequence). The germline V and J ends were trimmed by 4 bases and 4 bases, with 14 bases remaining between them. MiXCR was run by TCRdb on the 5' RACE reads, yielding one entry per CDR3 protein. Among about 19,000 distinct CDR3 sequences listed, 4% to 5.5% were seen once. The V and J genes are TRBV19 and TRBJ2-7; weak D call: TRBD1 (6 bases). The receptor was isolated from an adult who was a healthcare worker with PCR-confirmed SARS-CoV-2 infection or an uninfected control (not recorded which). The sequenced material came from whole blood. The CDR3 sequence: CASSRTANKYEQYF. The CDR3 region has the DNA TGTGCCAGTAGTAGGACAGCAAACAAGTACGAGCAGTACTTC.